The sequence of this T cell receptor beta chain was determined in a study of OX40 agonist ivuxolimab in advanced cancers. At the level of the study: Enrolled patients in dose escalation had cancers that were hepatocellular carcinoma, melanoma, renal cell or head and neck cancer.

It was autoimmune disease history or systemic immunosuppression that excluded patients. The timepoints at which blood was sampled were baseline, cycle 4 day 1, and cycle 7 day 1. J lost 5 bases, V lost 3 bases, and 10 bases had no gene match. Looked up from germline, CDR1 is SGDLS and CDR2 is YYNGEE. CDR3 size: 15 residues. In this sample, this clone turned up a few times. TCRdb keeps only in-frame clones here, not all; method: immunoSEQ multiplex PCR. The sample shows approximately 79,000 clones, around 94% of them seen only once. The rearrangement joins TRBV9 to TRBJ1-1; TRBD1 matches 7 bases. The material sequenced was CD4+ or CD8+ T cells sorted from blood, taken in a trial of the OX40 agonist ivuxolimab. The source is an adult with an advanced solid tumor such as melanoma, head and neck, liver or kidney cancer. The CDR3 DNA is TGTGCCAGCAGCGCGTGGGACAGTCCTGAGACTGAAGCTTTCTTT. It codes for CASSAWDSPETEAFF.